The present entry profiles one T cell receptor (beta chain) with its context. The source of the sample is a study of blood T cell repertoires in COVID-19. Across the study: COVID-19 samples from acute and convalescent phases originated in the United States, Italy and Spain.

Authors' analysis steps: Amplification of reference gene primers provided the estimated nucleated cell counts. Measured with immunoSEQ multiplex PCR; TCRdb has only the in-frame clones, and not every one. That table gives V, J and clone size, and the DNA gave D and trimming. The top ten hold almost 8.5% of the sample, which has some 140,000 clones, 65% to 90% seen once. This CDR3 contains 13 residues. V was clipped by 5 bases and J by 1 base; unmatched bases: 4. Germline CDR1 and CDR2: SQVTM and ANQGSEA. Sequencing input: peripheral blood. The J gene is TRBJ1-1, the V gene TRBV29-1, with TRBD1 matching 7 bases. The sequence was obtained from an older woman with active or convalescent COVID-19. CDR3 amino acids: CSVTGQTNTEAFF. The CDR3 region has the DNA TGCAGCGTTACGGGACAGACGAACACTGAAGCTTTCTTT.